What follows is one T cell receptor (beta chain) and its context. The data belong to a study of blood T cell repertoires in COVID-19. Trimming took 1 base from V and 4 from J, leaving 33 bases between them. The CDR3 is 21 residues long. CDR1 and CDR2 from the germline V gene are SGHRS and YFSETQ. Profiled with immunoSEQ multiplex PCR; TCRdb holds only in-frame clones, not every one. The repertoire consists of 270,000 or so clones, with approximately 84% occurring once and the leading ten covering about 1.5%. This receptor was identified in a human donor with COVID-19, enrolled during active disease. The donor label of this sample is uncertain. The sample was peripheral blood. The V call is TRBV5-1, the J call TRBJ2-7; tentatively, D is TRBD2 (5 bases). CDR3 in DNA: TGCGCCAGCAGCTTGAACGCTGGCCGGGGTTCTTCCGGGTCTCCCATTTACGAGCAGTACTTC. Translated, it gives CASSLNAGRGSSGSPIYEQYF.